Presented here are 28 T cell receptor beta chains from one specimen sequenced in a study of regulatory T cells in long-lasting Graves disease. Time point meaning: newly diagnosed GD, antithyroid drugs for less than 3 months. The TCR library was made from RNA extracted from PBMCs. Libraries of TCR beta came from iRepertoire HTBI primers plus Arm-PCR of CDR3 regions. Via MiXCR, TCRdb re-called the multiplex PCR reads, giving one row per CDR3 protein. This sample yields 400,000 to 500,000 distinct CDR3 sequences, of which 16% are seen a single time; less than 30% belongs to the top ten. The sample also formed part of further work on T cells in Graves' hyperthyroidism and ophthalmopathy.

The sequencing used peripheral blood mononuclear cells (PBMCs), collected at new diagnosis, from a patient treated with antithyroid drugs. These receptors originate from a woman under 30 with Graves disease.

The chain links TRBV11-2 to TRBJ2-4; the D call may be TRBD1 or TRBD2 (6 bases each). The V gene's germline CDR1 is SGHAT and CDR2 FQNNGV. This CDR3 has 23 residues. The V end lost 5 bases, the J end lost 1 base, and 36 bases lay between the germline ends. The CDR3 DNA sequence: TGTGCCAGCAGCCCAGATCGTAAATCGGGGGCCTGGGGGAGCCTTTTGGCCAAAAACATTCAGTACTTC. Translating gives CASSPDRKSGAWGSLLAKNIQYF.

This clonotype has a count of ten or more. The chain has TRBV7-9 and TRBJ2-3, with TRBD2 matching over 11 bases. This CDR3 spans 17 amino acids. Per germline, CDR1 SEHNR and CDR2 FQNEAQ (reference sequence). Trimming removed 5 bases from V and 6 bases from J; junction bases left unmatched: 13. DNA for the CDR3: TGTGCCAGCAGCGTTATCGTTAGCGGGAGGGCCTGGGATACGCAGTATTTT. It encodes CASSVIVSGRAWDTQYF.

The rearrangement joins TRBV20-1 to TRBJ2-5, with a tentative D call TRBD2 (5 bases). This CDR3 comprises 14 residues. CDR1 and CDR2 (germline): DFQATT, SNEGSKA (reference sequence). Trimming cost V 1 base and J 3 bases, with 12 bases left between them. The CDR3, as DNA: TGCAGTGCTAGAGTATTTACTAGAAAAGAGACCCAGTACTTC. Its translation is CSARVFTRKETQYF.

This clonotype was detected ten times or more. The rearrangement joins TRBV7-2 to TRBJ2-5; 9 positions agree with TRBD2. CDR3 length equals 14 residues. V lost 5 bases, J lost 5 bases, and 6 bases stayed unmatched. Per the germline V gene, CDR1 is SGHTA and CDR2 is FQGNSA. CDR3 sequence reads: CASSLSGSGETQYF. The CDR3 DNA is TGTGCCAGCAGCCTTAGCGGGAGCGGTGAGACCCAGTACTTC.

The chain joins TRBV27 to TRBJ2-3; 7 bases are a match to TRBD1. The J call may not be correct, given that the DNA end is closer to TRBJ2-7. The CDR3 length is 16 residues. Germline lookup yields CDR1 MNHEY and CDR2 SMNVEV (reference sequence). CDR3 loop: CASSGTANSLFDEQYF. The CDR3 region has the DNA TGTGCCAGCAGTGGGACAGCCAACTCTCTATTTGATGAGCAGTACTTC.

This clonotype was detected ten times or more. The CDR3 sequence: CASSVTSYEQYF. CDR3 nucleotide sequence: TGTGCCAGCAGCGTGACATCCTACGAGCAGTACTTC. The chain combines TRBV2 with TRBJ2-7; D uncertain. Trimming cost V 6 bases and J 1 base, with 7 bases left between them. Germline V lookup: CDR1 SNHLY, CDR2 FYNNEI. There are 12 residues in the CDR3.

J is TRBJ2-1 and V is TRBV29-1; the match to TRBD2 covers 9 bases. Germline assignment: CDR1 SQVTM and CDR2 ANQGSEA. The CDR3 has 15 amino acids. With 7 bases clipped from V and 4 bases from J, the junction kept 11 bases outside the gene matches. CDR3 amino acids: CSGRGTSGLYNEQFF. The CDR3 DNA reads as TGCAGCGGTCGAGGAACTAGCGGGTTGTACAATGAGCAGTTCTTC.

This clonotype has ten or more counts. The V and J genes are TRBV7-2 and TRBJ2-1; 15 nucleotides match TRBD2. V shed 1 base and J 9 bases; nucleotides not matched to a gene: 7. This CDR3 comprises 17 residues. CDR1 is SGHTA and CDR2 is FQGNSA in the germline V gene. In nucleotides, the CDR3 is TGTGCCAGCAGCTTAGAGCGGTCGGGACTAGCGGGAGGTGAGCAGTTCTTC. Encoded protein: CASSLERSGLAGGEQFF.

CDR3 DNA sequence: TGCGCCAGCAGTGGCCCGGGACTAGCGCTACTCAGCTCCTACAATGAGCAGTTCTTC. Encoded protein: CASSGPGLALLSSYNEQFF. The chain has TRBV10-2 and TRBJ2-1; 10 nucleotides line up with TRBD2. CDR3 size: 19 residues. V gave up 4 bases and J gave up 0 bases; unmatched junction bases: 12. Germline CDR1 WSHSY, CDR2 SAAADI.

The V and J genes are TRBV6-2 or TRBV6-3 and TRBJ2-5; D is unclear. The germline V gene encodes CDR1 MNHEY and CDR2 SVGEGT. The CDR3 has 11 residues. The CDR3 DNA reads TGTGCTGTGAGGTCCACCGAGACCCAGTACTTC. This translates into CAVRSTETQYF.

This clonotype was recorded at least ten times. The chain is built from TRBV7-9 and TRBJ2-1; 8 nucleotides align to TRBD2. The CDR3 runs 16 residues. Looked up from germline, CDR1 is SEHNR and CDR2 is FQNEAQ (reference sequence). After removal of 1 base from V and 8 bases from J, the junction contained 10 bases not matched to a gene. The DNA for the CDR3 is TGTGCCAGCAGCTTAGTATCGGCTAGCGGGTGGGATGAGCAGTTCTTC. It is translated as CASSLVSASGWDEQFF.

The V gene is TRBV27, the J gene TRBJ2-7; 11 bases line up with TRBD2. V trimming: 10 bases; J trimming: 1 base; junction bases outside the gene matches: 9. Germline CDR1 is MNHEY and CDR2 is SMNVEV (reference sequence). The CDR3 sequence is 15 residues long. For the CDR3, the DNA is TGTGCCACCAGAAGGACTAGCGGGCCATCCTACGAGCAGTACTTC. It codes for CATRRTSGPSYEQYF.

This clonotype was recorded many times. V gene TRBV12-3 or TRBV12-4 combines with J gene TRBJ2-7, with 12 bases matching TRBD2. J gave up 5 bases and V 7 bases, and 6 bases lay outside the gene matches. CDR3 length: 14 amino acids. CDR3 in DNA: TGTGCCAGCAACTCCGGACTAGCGGGAAACGAGCAGTACTTC. This gives the protein CASNSGLAGNEQYF.

The chain is built from TRBV7-2 and TRBJ1-1, with 7 nucleotides matching TRBD1. The V gene end was trimmed by 4 bases and the J gene end by 1 base; junction bases not matched to a gene: 9. CDR1 is SGHTA, CDR2 FQGNSA, per germline. CDR3 length: 16 amino acids. The CDR3 spells CASSSRQGVANTEAFF. DNA for the CDR3: TGTGCCAGCAGCTCCAGACAGGGAGTAGCGAACACTGAAGCTTTCTTT. The full variable domain, rest sourced from reference TRBV7-2 and TRBJ1-1, is GAGVSQSPSNKVTEKGKDVELRCDPISGHTALYWYRQSLGQGLEFLIYFQGNSAPDKSGLPSDRFSAERTGGSVSTLTIQRTQQEDSAVYLCASSSRQGVANTEAFFGQGTRLTVV.

The chain links TRBV20-1 to TRBJ2-7; the match to TRBD1 covers 7 bases. CDR3 length: 14 amino acids. The germline CDR1 and CDR2 sequences are DFQATT and SNEGSKA (reference sequence). Trimming cost V 4 bases and J 0 bases; bases outside gene matches: 6. The CDR3 sequence is CSATGTVSSYEQYF. CDR3 nucleotides: TGCAGTGCTACCGGGACAGTGAGCTCCTACGAGCAGTACTTC.

This sequence joins TRBV2 and TRBJ2-5, with TRBD2 matching 10 bases. The CDR3 covers 17 residues. V trimming: 3 bases; J trimming: 1 base; junction bases outside the gene matches: 8. CDR1 and CDR2 from the germline V gene are SNHLY and FYNNEI. This CDR3 is CASSDGEREGLQETQYF. CDR3 coding DNA: TGTGCCAGCAGTGACGGGGAGCGGGAGGGCCTCCAAGAGACCCAGTACTTC.

This clonotype was counted only a few times. Sequence at one end of the junction differs from germline and may be a read error. The rearrangement uses TRBV28 and TRBJ1-4, with D tentatively TRBD1 (6 bases). The CDR3 consists of 14 residues. Germline lookup yields CDR1 MDHEN and CDR2 SYDVKM. The CDR3 loop is CATSSPQGNEKLFF. The CDR3 coding sequence is TGTGCCACCAGTTCCCCCCAGGGGAATGAAAAACTGTTTTTT.

This clonotype was seen ten or more times. The chain has TRBV27 and TRBJ1-2; the D gene is possibly TRBD1 (6 bases). V lost 3 bases and J lost 4, with 15 bases in between. The germline V gene encodes CDR1 MNHEY and CDR2 SMNVEV (reference sequence). The CDR3 extends over 15 amino acids. This CDR3 reads CASSLGATELYGYTF. CDR3 DNA: TGTGCCAGCAGTTTGGGGGCGACAGAACTCTATGGCTACACCTTC.

This clonotype was observed many times. The J gene is TRBJ2-7, the V gene TRBV7-9; 12 bases line up with TRBD2. The CDR3 contains 16 residues. V was clipped by 4 bases and J by 5 bases; unmatched bases: 9. Germline V gene data show CDR1 as SEHNR and CDR2 as FQNEAQ (reference sequence). The CDR3 nucleotides are TGTGCCAGCAGCTACCTAGCGGGAGGGCCTCTGGACGAGCAGTACTTC. Encoded protein: CASSYLAGGPLDEQYF.

This clonotype was recorded many times. The chain couples TRBV7-2 to TRBJ2-1, with a weak D call TRBD2 (6 bases). The CDR3 has 16 residues. CDR1 is SGHTA, CDR2 FQGNSA, per germline. Trimming stripped 7 bases from V and 0 bases from J, with 16 bases between. CDR3 sequence reads: CASIIGGGLSYNEQFF. The DNA of the CDR3 is TGTGCCAGCATCATCGGGGGAGGCCTCTCCTACAATGAGCAGTTCTTC.

The V call is TRBV28, the J call TRBJ2-6, with D perhaps TRBD2 (5 bases). The CDR3 sequence is 15 residues long. Germline V gene lookup returns CDR1 MDHEN and CDR2 SYDVKM. V lost 5 bases, J lost 2 bases, and 10 bases lay in between. CDR3 residues: CASSTRGAGANVLTF. The CDR3 bases are TGTGCCAGCAGTACCCGGGGTGCTGGGGCCAACGTCCTGACTTTC.

This clonotype was seen repeatedly, ten times or more. The chain combines TRBV15 with TRBJ1-6; D gene unclear. V shed 0 bases and J shed 10 bases, with 16 bases lying between them. The CDR3 contains 16 residues. Germline lookup yields CDR1 LNHNV and CDR2 YYDKDF (reference sequence). CDR3 bases: TGTGCCACCAGCAGAGACCTTCCGGGGTCGGGATCACCCCTCCACTTT. It codes for CATSRDLPGSGSPLHF.

This clonotype was detected a few times. This sequence joins TRBV25-1 and TRBJ2-7; D remains unclear. Trimming took off 10 bases at V and 6 bases at J, with 13 bases between the two ends. Per the germline V gene, CDR1 is MGHDK and CDR2 is SYGVNS. This CDR3 has 11 residues. As DNA, the CDR3 is TGTGCCACAAGGGCCCTTTTCGAGCAGTACTTC. Translated, it gives CATRALFEQYF.

This clonotype was observed at least ten times. The gene calls are TRBV6-2 or TRBV6-3 and TRBJ2-2, with D uncertain. Germline values: CDR1 MNHEY, CDR2 SVGEGT. The CDR3 spans 14 residues. V was cut by 6 bases and J by 4 bases, with 12 bases left in between. The CDR3 bases are TGTGCCAGCAGCCAATCAGTAAGCACCGGGGAGCTGTTTTTT. Translated: CASSQSVSTGELFF.

This clonotype has a handful of counts. The genes are TRBV20-1 and TRBJ2-7, with D maybe TRBD2 (6 bases). V lost 8 bases to trimming and J lost 4 bases, with 18 bases between them. The CDR3 totals 13 residues. CDR1 and CDR2 (germline): DFQATT, SNEGSKA (reference sequence). The CDR3, as DNA: TGCAGTACCTCCGGGACTCAAGCTTACGAGCAGTACTTC. As protein: CSTSGTQAYEQYF.

This clonotype was found many times. This chain uses TRBV12-3 or TRBV12-4 with TRBJ2-5; TRBD1 matches 7 bases. V was clipped by 5 bases and J by 1 base; unmatched bases: 4. The CDR3 covers 14 residues. In DNA, the CDR3 is TGTGCCAGCAGTACTGACAGGGTCCAAGAGACCCAGTACTTC. This codes for CASSTDRVQETQYF.

The chain couples TRBV6-2 or TRBV6-3 to TRBJ1-5; D is perhaps TRBD1 (6 bases). Between the trimmed V and J ends, which lost 10 bases and 4 bases, there was a span of 14 bases. From germline, CDR1 is MNHEY and CDR2 SVGEGT. The length of the CDR3 is 13 residues. As DNA, the CDR3 is TGTGCCACCAGGGACATTCAGAATCAGCCCCAGCATTTT. This translates into CATRDIQNQPQHF.

This clonotype was found many times. This chain joins TRBV6-1 and TRBJ2-5; D is possibly TRBD1 or TRBD2 (6 bases each). The CDR3 is made up of 14 amino acids. V dropped 7 bases and J dropped 5 bases, with 17 bases sitting between them. Germline lookup yields CDR1 MNHNS and CDR2 SASEGT. The CDR3 DNA is TGTGCCAGCAAAGGAGGGGGGTTTAGGGAGACCCAGTACTTC. Protein product: CASKGGGFRETQYF.